Reported below is one TCR beta chain. What it binds is unknown. Assay: immunoSEQ multiplex PCR; the TCRdb copy retains only in-frame clones and omits some. The sample shows tens of thousands of clones, about nine tenths of them seen only once. V trimming: 2 bases; J trimming: 8 bases; junction bases outside the gene matches: 11. This CDR3 is 16 amino acids long. Germline V gives CDR1 SGHTA, CDR2 FQGNSA. The data were obtained in a study of OX40 agonist ivuxolimab in advanced cancers. In the study overall: Anti-PD-1, anti-PD-L1 or anti-CTLA-4 therapy given earlier was allowed, and approximately 40% had some.

General study results and limits: There were, on average, more expanded clones in CD8+ T cells than in CD4+.

Sequenced here: CD4+ or CD8+ T cells sorted from blood, sampled in a trial of the OX40 agonist ivuxolimab. J is TRBJ1-4 and V is TRBV7-2; TRBD1 agrees at 7 bases. The source of this sequence is an adult with an advanced solid tumor such as melanoma, head and neck, liver or kidney cancer. This CDR3 reads CASSLKPRQGREKLFF. The CDR3 bases are TGTGCCAGCAGCTTAAAACCCCGACAGGGACGGGAAAAACTGTTTTTT.